A single T cell receptor (beta chain) is shown here with its context. This clone turned up a few times. Its antigen remains unidentified. Within one base of it there is no much larger clone, and no base qualities were kept. The entry originates in a study of blood T cell repertoires in COVID-19 (TCRdb year 2020). About the study as a whole: The collaborator samples originated in the United States, Italy and Spain and spanned the acute and convalescent phases of COVID-19. The prospective study material was composed of cDNA or gDNA derived from T cells, B-cell-depleted T cells, or PBMCs. Where available, HLA class I and class II types were obtained from metadata supplied by the sample provider rather than from assay-based typing. Deeply sampled blood TCRbeta repertoires from subjects exposed to, actively infected with, or recovered from COVID-19 were included in the dataset. The sample metadata nearly always contained a de-identified subject ID, COVID-19 status, age in years and sex. The repertoires were released in a freely available public database intended as a resource for research on the immune response to SARS-CoV-2. Samples were obtained from the ongoing ImmuneRACE study (first 160 participants) and from some 1,300 subjects provided by 6 global collaborators. Study-wide conclusions, independent of this receptor: The amount of clinical and demographic metadata varied by source and participant and was provided uncurated.

Participants in the prospective study were enrolled through a virtual design, were aged 18 to 89 years, and lived in roughly 26 United States geographic areas. Cohort assignment in the prospective study relied on participant-reported clinical history from a screening survey and a study questionnaire. ImmuneRACE Cohort 3 recovered participants were defined by two consecutive negative NP/OP PCR tests, healthcare professional clearance, or symptom resolution. In the prospective study, mobile phlebotomists collected whole blood, serum and a nasopharyngeal or oropharyngeal swab from each participant. Additional blood draws and questionnaires over an approximately two-month period could optionally be provided by prospective study participants. Prospective study blood samples were shipped either frozen or at room temperature before DNA extraction. The immunoSEQ Assay, a bias-controlled multiplex PCR, was used to amplify TCRbeta CDR3 regions from genomic DNA. The study's processing was this. Within the assay, amplification of reference gene primers was used to estimate how many nucleated cells each sample contained. Sequence reads were collapsed and filtered to measure the absolute abundance of every unique TCRbeta CDR3 rearrangement. Productive Simpson clonality was computed per sample as the square root of Simpson's diversity index over productive rearrangements. Drawn from immuneACCESS, this table holds only the in-frame rearrangements with V and J called that TCRdb kept. Clones are partly lost; checked studies trace under half to an unresolved V gene and leave the rest unexplained. That table furnishes V, J and clone size, whereas the DNA furnished D and trimming. Recorded for this sample are about 190,000 clones; approximately 82% of them occurred a single time. Of the sample, 17% is held by the ten largest clones.

The V end gives up 2 bases and the J end 7 bases, leaving 7 bases in the junction not matched to a gene. Looking up the germline V gene (reference sequence) yields CDR1 LGHDT and CDR2 YNNKEL. Reading from cysteine to phenylalanine, the CDR3 counts 14 amino acids. The only DNA kept is the CDR3, 42 bases in frame from the first base. The sequenced material came from PBMCs or T cells enriched from blood (not recorded which). The sequence was obtained from a woman aged 45-60 years who had recovered from COVID-19. Recombination joined TRBV3-1 (or the pseudogene TRBV3-2) with TRBJ1-2; 7 of the junction bases match TRBD1. DNA sequence: TGTGCCAGCAGCCAACAAGGGACAGCGGCTGGCTACACCTTC. It encodes CASSQQGTAAGYTF.